Below are 10 T cell receptor beta chains sequenced from a single sample in a study of cytomegalovirus exposure and HLA in healthy donors. Data came from immunoSEQ multiplex PCR; TCRdb stores just in-frame clones and leaves some out. The profile shows 95,000 to 150,000 clones, 85% to 90% of them singletons. Sample: PBMCs. All receptors come from a woman younger than 30 in good health and CMV-seropositive.

The CDR3 reads CASSPPGQKNIQYF. DNA for the CDR3: TGTGCCAGCAGTCCCCCGGGACAGAAAAACATTCAGTACTTC. The gene calls are TRBV6-5 and TRBJ2-4; 7 positions match TRBD1. V was clipped by 5 bases and J by 4 bases; unmatched bases: 5. This CDR3 is 14 amino acids long. CDR1 and CDR2 (germline): MNHEY, SVGAGI.

This chain uses TRBV5-1 with TRBJ2-1; TRBD2 matches at 10 bases. V gave up 4 bases and J gave up 8 bases; unmatched junction bases: 12. Germline loops: CDR1 SGHRS, CDR2 YFSETQ. This CDR3 is 16 amino acids long. CDR3 amino acids: CASSHSLAGFIYEQFF. DNA of the CDR3: TGCGCCAGCAGCCACTCACTAGCGGGATTTATCTATGAGCAGTTCTTC.

The rearrangement uses TRBV10-3 and TRBJ2-7, with D unresolved. Deletions cut 8 bases from V and 0 bases from J, with 11 bases between. The CDR3 length is 13 residues. The germline V gene encodes CDR1 ENHRY and CDR2 SYGVKD. CDR3 loop: CAISPDISYEQYF. DNA of the CDR3: TGTGCCATCTCCCCCGACATCTCCTACGAGCAGTACTTC.

The chain recombines TRBV4-1 with TRBJ1-2; 7 positions agree with TRBD1. This CDR3 comprises 15 residues. Per the germline V gene, CDR1 is MGHRA and CDR2 is YSYEKL. V gave up 1 base and J gave up 8 bases; unmatched junction bases: 10. DNA for the CDR3: TGCGCCAGCAGCCAAGCGGTTTGGAGGGGGCGAGGCTACACCTTC. It encodes CASSQAVWRGRGYTF.

For the CDR3, the DNA is TGTGCCAGCTCCCAGAGTACTAGCTCCTACAATGAGCAGTTCTTC. As protein: CASSQSTSSYNEQFF. The genes are TRBV18 and TRBJ2-1; TRBD2 might be the D (5 bases). CDR3 length: 15 residues. The V end lost 6 bases, the J end lost 0 bases, and 12 bases lay between the germline ends. Germline CDR1 reads KGHSH; CDR2 reads LQKENI.

V and J are TRBV5-4 and TRBJ1-5, with D unclear. Germline lookup yields CDR1 SGHNT and CDR2 YYREEE (reference sequence). Trimming shortened V by 4 bases and J by 0 bases, and 11 bases separated the two germline ends. The CDR3 contains 15 residues. CDR3 region: CASSAGGNSNQPQHF. The CDR3 region has the DNA TGTGCCAGCAGCGCCGGAGGGAATAGCAATCAGCCCCAGCATTTT.

The CDR3 region has the DNA TGTGCCAGCAGCTTGGAGCGGGAGGGCCGGCTTAATGAGCAGTTCTTC. It specifies CASSLEREGRLNEQFF. The chain has TRBV5-6 and TRBJ2-1, with 10 positions matching TRBD2. This CDR3 has 16 residues. From germline, CDR1 is SGHDT and CDR2 YYEEEE. Losses at the gene ends were 0 bases for V and 7 bases for J; bases not matched to a gene: 7.

This clone was found a few times. The V call is TRBV5-6, the J call TRBJ1-2, with 10 bases matching TRBD1. Germline CDR1 is SGHDT and CDR2 is YYEEEE. This CDR3 is 14 amino acids long. The ends lost 2 bases at V and 7 bases at J; junction bases unmatched: 5. The CDR3 spells CASSLVTGGSGYTF. CDR3 nucleotides: TGTGCCAGCAGCTTAGTGACAGGGGGCAGTGGCTACACCTTC.

The genes are TRBV19 and TRBJ1-1; 7 nucleotides match TRBD1. V shed 4 bases, J shed 0 bases, and the junction held 8 bases outside the gene matches. The CDR3 is made up of 16 amino acids. Germline V gene lookup returns CDR1 LNHDA and CDR2 SQIVND (reference sequence). CDR3 region: CASSNATGTVNTEAFF. Written as DNA, the CDR3 is TGTGCCAGTAGTAACGCAACCGGGACAGTGAACACTGAAGCTTTCTTT.

V and J are TRBV2 and TRBJ2-2, with 10 bases aligning to TRBD2. Per germline, CDR1 SNHLY and CDR2 FYNNEI. Germline trimming cut 4 bases from V and 3 bases from J; bases unmatched to any gene: 8. This CDR3 region has 17 residues. The CDR3 coding sequence is TGTGCCAGCAGTGCGTCACTAGCGGGGCGCGACACCGGGGAGCTGTTTTTT. Translating it yields CASSASLAGRDTGELFF.